This paragraph reports one T cell receptor beta chain. The repertoire was sequenced with immunoSEQ multiplex PCR; TCRdb's copy has only in-frame clones and lacks some. Altogether 70,000 or so clones are present, 91% being singletons, with the ten largest covering around 0.7%. J lost 3 bases, V lost 4 bases, and 7 bases had no gene match. This CDR3 contains 17 residues. The germline gives CDR1 SGHDN, CDR2 FVKESK. This entry comes from a study of T cell changes during pregnancy in multiple sclerosis. The J gene is TRBJ2-3, the V gene TRBV14; 13 positions agree with TRBD2. This material consisted of peripheral blood, taken in the third trimester of pregnancy. This sequence was found in a female donor in good health, enrolled as a control in a pregnancy study. CDR3 sequence reads: CASSPYGLAGVTDTQYF. The CDR3, as DNA: TGTGCCAGCAGCCCCTATGGACTAGCGGGAGTGACAGATACGCAGTATTTT.